The T cell receptor beta chain under discussion was sequenced for a study of blood T cell repertoires in COVID-19 (dated by TCRdb to about 2020). With respect to the entire study: The collaborator samples originated in the United States, Italy and Spain and spanned the acute and convalescent phases of COVID-19. The prospective study material was composed of cDNA or gDNA derived from T cells, B-cell-depleted T cells, or PBMCs. Deeply sampled blood TCRbeta repertoires from subjects exposed to, actively infected with, or recovered from COVID-19 were included in the dataset. The repertoires were released in a freely available public database meant as a resource for research on the immune response to SARS-CoV-2. The samples were drawn from the first 160 participants of the ongoing ImmuneRACE study and from over a thousand subjects provided by 6 global collaborators. The sample metadata nearly always contained a de-identified subject ID, COVID-19 status, age in years and sex. Where available, HLA class I and class II types were obtained from metadata supplied by the sample provider rather than from assay-based typing.

TCRbeta CDR3 regions were amplified from genomic DNA by means of the immunoSEQ Assay, a bias-controlled multiplex PCR. The authors processed their data as follows. The number of nucleated cells in each sample was estimated from the amplification of reference gene primers within the assay. To quantify the absolute abundance of each unique TCRbeta CDR3 rearrangement, sequence reads were collapsed and filtered. For each sample, productive Simpson clonality was calculated as the square root of Simpson's diversity index across productive rearrangements. TCRdb obtained this table from immuneACCESS and retained in-frame rearrangements with V and J assigned. These tables miss some clones; where compared with another copy, unresolved V genes account for less than half of the shortfall, and the remainder is unexplained. The DNA was the basis for D and trimming; V, J and clone size are from that table. In all, the sample holds 320,000 or so clones, and 75% to 90% of those were seen once. The ten most abundant clones make up under 2% of the sample.

Participants in the prospective study were aged about 18 to 90 years, lived in 24 United States geographic areas, and enrolled through a virtual design. In the prospective study, participants were assigned to cohorts based on the clinical history participants reported in a screening survey and a study questionnaire. A participant counted as exposed if, within 2 weeks of entering the study, that participant had been in contact with someone who had a PCR-confirmed or clinician-diagnosed COVID-19 case. In the prospective study, whole blood, serum and a nasopharyngeal or oropharyngeal swab were collected from each participant by mobile phlebotomists. Additional blood draws and questionnaires over an approximately two-month period could optionally be provided by prospective study participants. Prospective study blood samples were shipped either frozen or at room temperature before DNA extraction. The CDR3 holds 17 amino acids from the cysteine to the phenylalanine. Left in the record is the CDR3 DNA by itself, 51 bases read in frame from the first base. From a lookup of the germline V gene (reference sequence), CDR1 and CDR2 are MNHEY and SMNVEV. The V and J ends are trimmed by 2 bases and 0 bases, leaving 14 bases between them.

On the study overall, not on this receptor specifically: How much clinical and demographic metadata was included differed by source and by participant, and the metadata was provided uncurated.

A word on this clone: Its binding antigen is unknown. The input lacks base qualities; no much larger clone sits a single base away.

The chain joins TRBV27 to TRBJ1-5, with the D gene uncertain. The clonotype comes from a woman under 40 who had been exposed to COVID-19. The sequencing input was PBMCs or T cells enriched from blood (not recorded which). The CDR3 protein: CASSLVLPGFSNQPQHF. The nucleotides are TGTGCCAGCAGTTTAGTCCTCCCGGGGTTTAGCAATCAGCCCCAGCATTTT.